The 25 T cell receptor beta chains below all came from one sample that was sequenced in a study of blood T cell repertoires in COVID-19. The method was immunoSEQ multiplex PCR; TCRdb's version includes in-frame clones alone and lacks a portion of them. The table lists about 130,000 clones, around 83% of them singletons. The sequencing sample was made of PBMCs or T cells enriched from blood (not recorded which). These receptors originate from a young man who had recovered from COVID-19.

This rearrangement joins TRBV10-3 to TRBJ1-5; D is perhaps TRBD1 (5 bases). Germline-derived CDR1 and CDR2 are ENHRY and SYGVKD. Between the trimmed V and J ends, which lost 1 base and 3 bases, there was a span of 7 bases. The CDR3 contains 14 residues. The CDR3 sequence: CAISELGDNQPQHF. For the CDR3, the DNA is TGTGCCATCAGTGAGTTAGGGGACAATCAGCCCCAGCATTTT.

In nucleotides, the CDR3 is TGTGCCAGCAGCTACAGGTCCCACTCTTCCTACAATGAGCAGTTCTTC. It codes for CASSYRSHSSYNEQFF. The V gene is TRBV11-2, the J gene TRBJ2-1; TRBD1 might be the D (5 bases). Germline V lookup: CDR1 SGHAT, CDR2 FQNNGV. The CDR3 length is 16 residues. Trimming cost V 4 bases and J 1 base, with 14 bases left between them.

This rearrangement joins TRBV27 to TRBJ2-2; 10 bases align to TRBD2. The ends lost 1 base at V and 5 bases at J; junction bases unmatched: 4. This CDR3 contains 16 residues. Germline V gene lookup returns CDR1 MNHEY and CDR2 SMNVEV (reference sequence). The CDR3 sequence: CASSLYSGGQTGELFF. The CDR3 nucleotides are TGTGCCAGCAGTTTATATAGCGGGGGGCAAACCGGGGAGCTGTTTTTT.

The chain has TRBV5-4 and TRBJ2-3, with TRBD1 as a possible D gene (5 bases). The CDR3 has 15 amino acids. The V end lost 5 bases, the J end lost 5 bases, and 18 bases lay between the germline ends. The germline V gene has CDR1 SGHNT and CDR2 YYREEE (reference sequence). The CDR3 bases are TGTGCCAGCAGTCGCTCCGGACCTCAGGGAGATACGCAGTATTTT. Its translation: CASSRSGPQGDTQYF.

CDR3 in amino acids: CASSYNGQGSLETQYF. CDR3 coding DNA: TGTGCCAGCAGTTACAACGGCCAGGGCAGCTTGGAGACCCAGTACTTC. The rearrangement uses TRBV6-5 and TRBJ2-5; a weak D match, TRBD1 (5 bases). V dropped 2 bases and J dropped 5 bases, with 18 bases sitting between them. Germline CDR1 reads MNHEY; CDR2 reads SVGAGI. This CDR3 comprises 16 residues.

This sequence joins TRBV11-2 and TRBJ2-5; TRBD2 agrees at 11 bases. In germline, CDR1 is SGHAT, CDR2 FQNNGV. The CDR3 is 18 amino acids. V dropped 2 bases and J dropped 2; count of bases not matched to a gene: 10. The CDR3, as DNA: TGTGCCAGCAGCTTACGGGGCTCTAGCGGGGGGAAACAAGAGACCCAGTACTTC. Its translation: CASSLRGSSGGKQETQYF.

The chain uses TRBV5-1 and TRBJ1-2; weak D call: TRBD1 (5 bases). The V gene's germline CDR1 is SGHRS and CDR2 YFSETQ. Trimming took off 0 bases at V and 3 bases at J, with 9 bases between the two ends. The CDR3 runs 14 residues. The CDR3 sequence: CASSLDTGDYGYTF. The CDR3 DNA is TGCGCCAGCAGCTTGGACACGGGGGACTATGGCTACACCTTC.

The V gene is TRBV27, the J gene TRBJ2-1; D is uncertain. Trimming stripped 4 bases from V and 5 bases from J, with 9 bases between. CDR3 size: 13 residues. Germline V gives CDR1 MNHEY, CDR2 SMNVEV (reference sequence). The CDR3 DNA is TGTGCCAGCAGTTCGAGACTGGACAATGAGCAGTTCTTC. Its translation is CASSSRLDNEQFF.

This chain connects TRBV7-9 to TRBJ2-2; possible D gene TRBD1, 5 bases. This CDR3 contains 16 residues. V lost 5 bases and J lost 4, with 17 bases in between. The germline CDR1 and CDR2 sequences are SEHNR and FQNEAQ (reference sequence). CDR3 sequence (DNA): TGTGCCAGCAGCCTGGTCGTTGGCAGGGCCACCGGGGAGCTGTTTTTT. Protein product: CASSLVVGRATGELFF.

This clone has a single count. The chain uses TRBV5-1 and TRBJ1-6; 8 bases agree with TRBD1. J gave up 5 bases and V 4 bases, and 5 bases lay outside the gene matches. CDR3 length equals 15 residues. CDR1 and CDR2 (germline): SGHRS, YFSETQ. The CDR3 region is CASSIDRGNNSPLHF. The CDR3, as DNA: TGCGCCAGCAGCATTGACAGGGGAAATAATTCACCCCTCCACTTT.

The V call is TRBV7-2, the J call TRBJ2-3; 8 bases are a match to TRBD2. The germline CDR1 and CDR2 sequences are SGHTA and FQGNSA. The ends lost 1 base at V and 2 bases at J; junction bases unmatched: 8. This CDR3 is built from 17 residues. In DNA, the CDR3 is TGTGCCAGCAGCTTAGGAAAGCGGGGGCTCTCCACAGATACGCAGTATTTT. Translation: CASSLGKRGLSTDTQYF.

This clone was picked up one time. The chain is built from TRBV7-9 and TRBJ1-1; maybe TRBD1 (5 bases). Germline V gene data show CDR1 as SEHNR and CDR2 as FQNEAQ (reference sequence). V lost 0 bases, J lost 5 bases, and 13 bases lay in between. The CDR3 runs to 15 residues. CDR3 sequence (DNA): TGTGCCAGCAGCTTAGCTAGCCAGGGAGGTACTGAAGCTTTCTTT. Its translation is CASSLASQGGTEAFF.

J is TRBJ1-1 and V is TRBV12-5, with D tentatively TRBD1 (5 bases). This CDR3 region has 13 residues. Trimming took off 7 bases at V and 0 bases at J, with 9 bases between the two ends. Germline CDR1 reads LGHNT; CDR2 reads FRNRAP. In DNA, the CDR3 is TGTGCTAGTGACGACAGCCTGAACACTGAAGCTTTCTTT. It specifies CASDDSLNTEAFF.

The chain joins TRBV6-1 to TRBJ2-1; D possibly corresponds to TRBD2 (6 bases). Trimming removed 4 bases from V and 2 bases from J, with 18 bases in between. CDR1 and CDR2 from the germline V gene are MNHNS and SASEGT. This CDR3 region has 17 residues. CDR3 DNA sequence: TGTGCCAGCAGTGGCCTAATGGCGGCGGGGACCTACAATGAGCAGTTCTTC. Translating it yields CASSGLMAAGTYNEQFF.

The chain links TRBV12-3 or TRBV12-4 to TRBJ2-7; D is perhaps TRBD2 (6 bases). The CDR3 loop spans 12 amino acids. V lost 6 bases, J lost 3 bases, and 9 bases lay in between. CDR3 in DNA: TGTGCCAGCAGCCCGACTAGCTACGAGCAGTACTTC. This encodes CASSPTSYEQYF.

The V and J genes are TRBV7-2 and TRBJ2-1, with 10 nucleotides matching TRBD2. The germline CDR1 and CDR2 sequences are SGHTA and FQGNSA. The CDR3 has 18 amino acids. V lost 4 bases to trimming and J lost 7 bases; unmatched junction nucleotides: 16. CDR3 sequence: CASSSQVSGRAQGNEQFF. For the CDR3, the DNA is TGTGCCAGCAGCTCCCAAGTCAGCGGGAGGGCCCAAGGGAATGAGCAGTTCTTC.

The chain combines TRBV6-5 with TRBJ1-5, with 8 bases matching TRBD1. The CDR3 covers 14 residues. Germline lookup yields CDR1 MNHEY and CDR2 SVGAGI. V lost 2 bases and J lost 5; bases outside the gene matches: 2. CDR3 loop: CASSYGQGDQPQHF. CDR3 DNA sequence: TGTGCCAGCAGTTACGGACAGGGCGATCAGCCCCAGCATTTT.

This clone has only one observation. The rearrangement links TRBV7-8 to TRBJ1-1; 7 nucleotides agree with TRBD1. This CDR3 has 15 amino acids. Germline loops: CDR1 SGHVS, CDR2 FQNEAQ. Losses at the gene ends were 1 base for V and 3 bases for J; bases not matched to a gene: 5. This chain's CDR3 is CASSLDAQGYTEAFF. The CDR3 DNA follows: TGTGCCAGCAGCTTAGACGCACAGGGGTACACTGAAGCTTTCTTT.

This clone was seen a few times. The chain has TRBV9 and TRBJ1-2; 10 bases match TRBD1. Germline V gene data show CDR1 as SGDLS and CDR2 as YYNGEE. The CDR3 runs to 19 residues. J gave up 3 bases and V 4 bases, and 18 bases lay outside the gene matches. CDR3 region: CASSSRPGTGVILDYGYTF. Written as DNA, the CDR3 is TGTGCCAGCAGCTCCCGTCCCGGGACAGGGGTTATTTTAGACTATGGCTACACCTTC.

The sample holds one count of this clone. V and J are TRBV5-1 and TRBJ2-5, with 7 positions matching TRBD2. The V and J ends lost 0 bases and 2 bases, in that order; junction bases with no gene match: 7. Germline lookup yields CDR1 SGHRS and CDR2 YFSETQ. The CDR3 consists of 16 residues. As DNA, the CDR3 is TGCGCCAGCAGCTTGGCCTTGACTAGCCTGCAAGAGACCCAGTACTTC. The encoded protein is CASSLALTSLQETQYF.

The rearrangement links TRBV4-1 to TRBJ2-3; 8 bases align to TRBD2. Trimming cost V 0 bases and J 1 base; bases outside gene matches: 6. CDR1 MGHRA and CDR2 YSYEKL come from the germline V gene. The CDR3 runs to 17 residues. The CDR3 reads CASSQDSGTKRTDTQYF. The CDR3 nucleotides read TGCGCCAGCAGCCAAGATAGCGGGACTAAACGCACAGATACGCAGTATTTT.

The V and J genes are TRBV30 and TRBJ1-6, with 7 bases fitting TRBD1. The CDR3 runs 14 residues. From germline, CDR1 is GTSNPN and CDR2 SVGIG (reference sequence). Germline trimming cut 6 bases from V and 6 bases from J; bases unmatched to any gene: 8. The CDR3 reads CACITYRGNSPLHF. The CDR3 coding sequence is TGTGCCTGTATCACTTACAGGGGTAATTCACCCCTCCACTTT.

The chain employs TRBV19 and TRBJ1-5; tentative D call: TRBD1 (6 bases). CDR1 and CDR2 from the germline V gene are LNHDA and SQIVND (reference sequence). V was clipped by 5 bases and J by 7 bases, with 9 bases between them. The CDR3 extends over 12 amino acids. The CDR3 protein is CASSPGVQPQHF. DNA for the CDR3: TGTGCCAGTAGTCCAGGGGTACAGCCCCAGCATTTT. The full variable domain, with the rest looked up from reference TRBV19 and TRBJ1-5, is DGGITQSPKYLFRKEGQNVTLSCEQNLNHDAMYWYRQDPGQGLRLIYYSQIVNDFQKGDIAEGYSVSREKKESFPLTVTSAQKNPTAFYLCASSPGVQPQHFGDGTRLSIL.

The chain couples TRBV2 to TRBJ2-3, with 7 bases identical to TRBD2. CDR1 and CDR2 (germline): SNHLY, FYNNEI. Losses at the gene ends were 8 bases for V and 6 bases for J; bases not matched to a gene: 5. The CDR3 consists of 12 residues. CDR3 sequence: CASGGVSDTQYF. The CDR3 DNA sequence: TGTGCCAGCGGGGGGGTATCGGATACGCAGTATTTT.

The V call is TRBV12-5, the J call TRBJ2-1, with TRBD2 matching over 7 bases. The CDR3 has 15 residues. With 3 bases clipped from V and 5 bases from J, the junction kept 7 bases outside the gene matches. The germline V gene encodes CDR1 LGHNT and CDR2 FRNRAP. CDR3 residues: CASGLRLAENNEQFF. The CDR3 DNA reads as TGTGCTAGTGGTTTACGGCTAGCGGAAAACAATGAGCAGTTCTTC.